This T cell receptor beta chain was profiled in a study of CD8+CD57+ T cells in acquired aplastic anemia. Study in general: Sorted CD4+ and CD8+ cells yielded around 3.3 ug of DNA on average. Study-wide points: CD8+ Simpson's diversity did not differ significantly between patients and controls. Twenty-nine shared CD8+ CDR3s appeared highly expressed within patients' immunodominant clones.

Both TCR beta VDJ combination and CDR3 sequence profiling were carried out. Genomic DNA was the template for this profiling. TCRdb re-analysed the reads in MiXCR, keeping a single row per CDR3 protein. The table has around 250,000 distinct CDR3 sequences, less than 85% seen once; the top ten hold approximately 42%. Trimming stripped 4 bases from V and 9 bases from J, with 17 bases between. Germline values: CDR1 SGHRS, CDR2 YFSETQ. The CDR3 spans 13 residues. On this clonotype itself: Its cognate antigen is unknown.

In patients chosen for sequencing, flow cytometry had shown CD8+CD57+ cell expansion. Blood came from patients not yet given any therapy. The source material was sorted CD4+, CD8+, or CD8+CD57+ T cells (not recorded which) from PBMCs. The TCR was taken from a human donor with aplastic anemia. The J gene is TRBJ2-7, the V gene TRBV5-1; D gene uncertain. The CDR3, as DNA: TGCGCCAGCAGCCATGGCCTTATTAGCACGCAGTACGTC. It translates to CASSHGLISTQYV.